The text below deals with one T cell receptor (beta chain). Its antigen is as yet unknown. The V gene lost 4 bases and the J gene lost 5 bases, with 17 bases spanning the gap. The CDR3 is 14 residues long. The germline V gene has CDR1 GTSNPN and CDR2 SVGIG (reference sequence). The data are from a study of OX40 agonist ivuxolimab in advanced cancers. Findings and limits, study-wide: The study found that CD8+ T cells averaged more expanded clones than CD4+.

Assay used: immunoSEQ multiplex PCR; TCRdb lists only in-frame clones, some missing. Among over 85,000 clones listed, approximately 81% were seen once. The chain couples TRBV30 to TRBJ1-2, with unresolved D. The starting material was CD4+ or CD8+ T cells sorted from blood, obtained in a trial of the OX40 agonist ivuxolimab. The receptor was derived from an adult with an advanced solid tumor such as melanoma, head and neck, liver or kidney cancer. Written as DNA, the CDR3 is TGTGCCTGGACCGATAATTCGAGAGGGTATGGCTACACCTTC. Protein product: CAWTDNSRGYGYTF.